The clone carrying this T cell receptor beta chain was seen a few times. CDR3 length: 14 amino acids. Germline V gives CDR1 MDHEN, CDR2 SYDVKM. V was cut by 6 bases and J by 7 bases, with 16 bases left in between. This entry is derived from a study of blood T cell repertoires in COVID-19. Study in general: Donors in the United States, Italy and Spain gave samples during acute or convalescent COVID-19. Nucleic acid was either cDNA or gDNA, and it came from T cells, B-cell-depleted T cells, or PBMCs.

The authors' processing: Counts of nucleated cells, estimated from reference gene primer amplification, were obtained. Profiled with immunoSEQ multiplex PCR; TCRdb holds only in-frame clones, not every one. That table supplies the V and J calls and clone size; D and trimming were determined from the DNA. The sample has about 50,000 clones; about 92% are singletons. The chain couples TRBV28 to TRBJ1-5; no reliable D call. The receptor's source is a human donor in a cohort sampled during active COVID-19. The sample was peripheral blood. CDR3 bases: TGTGCCAGCAGGGTTACCGGGTTCCGCCAGCCCCAGCATTTT. Protein: CASRVTGFRQPQHF. The full variable domain, completed using reference TRBV28 and TRBJ1-5, is DVKVTQSSRYLVKRTGEKVFLECVQDMDHENMFWYRQDPGLGLRLIYFSYDVKMKEKGDIPEGYSVSREKKERFSLILESASTNQTSMYLCASRVTGFRQPQHFGDGTRLSIL.